These 3 T cell receptor beta chains came from one sample sequenced in a study of control samples from healthy donors and cancer patients. This table comes from immunoSEQ multiplex PCR, and its TCRdb copy is limited to in-frame clones, with some not included. The repertoire consists of roughly 120,000 clones, with about 95% occurring once and the leading ten covering about 3.5%. Material for sequencing was blood. Receptors were obtained from a man aged 30-40 years in good health.

This clone showed up just a few times. The rearrangement joins TRBV12-3 or TRBV12-4 to TRBJ1-3, with D possibly matching TRBD1 (5 bases). This CDR3 region has 13 residues. Trimming took 4 bases from V and 6 from J, leaving 10 bases between them. CDR3 loop: CASSSGTQNTIYF. Written as DNA, the CDR3 is TGTGCCAGCAGTTCCGGGACTCAAAACACCATATATTTT.

This clone appeared a single time. The chain carries TRBV4-3 and TRBJ1-2; no reliable D call. This CDR3 has 17 amino acids. V shed 1 base and J shed 8 bases, with 23 bases lying between them. The germline V gene has CDR1 LGHNA and CDR2 YSLEER. The CDR3, as DNA: TGCGCCAGCAGCCAAGGACAACGGGCCCCAGAAGGCTGGGGCTACACCTTC. Protein: CASSQGQRAPEGWGYTF.

The gene calls are TRBV6-5 and TRBJ2-3; a weak D match, TRBD2 (6 bases). The germline gives CDR1 MNHEY, CDR2 SVGAGI. CDR3 length: 13 residues. CDR3 bases: TGTGGAAGTAGGAGGGATATGACAGATACGCAGTATTTT. Protein: CGSRRDMTDTQYF.